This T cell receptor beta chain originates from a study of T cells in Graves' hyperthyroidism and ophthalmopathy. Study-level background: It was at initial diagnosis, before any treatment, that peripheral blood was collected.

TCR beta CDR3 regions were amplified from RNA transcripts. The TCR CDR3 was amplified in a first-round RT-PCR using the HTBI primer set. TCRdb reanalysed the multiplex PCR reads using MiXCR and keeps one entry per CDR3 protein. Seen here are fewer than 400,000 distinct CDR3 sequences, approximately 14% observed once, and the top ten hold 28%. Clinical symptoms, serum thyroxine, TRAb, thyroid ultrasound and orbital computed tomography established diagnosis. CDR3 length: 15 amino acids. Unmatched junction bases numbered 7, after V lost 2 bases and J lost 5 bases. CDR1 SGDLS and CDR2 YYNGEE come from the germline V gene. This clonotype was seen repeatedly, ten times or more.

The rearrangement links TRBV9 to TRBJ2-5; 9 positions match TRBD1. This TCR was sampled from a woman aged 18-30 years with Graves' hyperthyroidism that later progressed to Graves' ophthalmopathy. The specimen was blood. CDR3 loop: CASSVSNRGRETQYF. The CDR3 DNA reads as TGTGCCAGCAGCGTTTCTAACAGGGGGCGGGAGACCCAGTACTTC.